The entry below gives a single TCR beta chain sequence along with its context. Each subset's genomic DNA was shared equally among a number of immunoSEQ plates. Repertoires were generated with immunoSEQ multiplex PCR, while TCRdb's copy carries only in-frame clones and drops some. Among approximately 590,000 clones, over 95% were seen once, and the ten largest hold 0.09% to 0.13%. The sample belongs to a study of shared clonotypes between healthy human individuals. In the naive CD8 group, cells lacked CD45RO and were positively selected for CCR7, so terminally differentiated effector memory CD45RA+ cells were left out. Germline CDR1 reads MGHRA; CDR2 reads YSYEKL. The CDR3 has 12 residues. V lost 0 bases to trimming and J lost 8 bases, with 5 bases between them.

This clonotype originated in a woman aged 25 to 39 in good health. The sequencing sample was made of naive CD8+ T cells sorted from blood. This chain links TRBV4-1 with TRBJ2-1; unclear D gene. This CDR3 reads CASSQDTHEQFF. As DNA, the CDR3 is TGCGCCAGCAGCCAAGATACGCATGAGCAGTTCTTC.